This T cell receptor (beta chain) was identified during a study of T cell changes during pregnancy in multiple sclerosis. Sequencing used immunoSEQ multiplex PCR; TCRdb keeps in-frame clones, though not all of them. The sample has about 81,000 clones, about 94% seen once; the top ten hold around 2.5%. From germline, CDR1 is SGHDT and CDR2 YYEEEE. The CDR3 length is 16 residues. Trimming pared 2 bases from V and 2 bases from J, leaving 11 bases between. In this sample, this clone turned up once. The sample consisted of peripheral blood, taken in the third trimester of pregnancy. The chain combines TRBV5-6 with TRBJ1-6; perhaps TRBD1 as D (6 bases). This sequence originates from a female donor with multiple sclerosis, enrolled in a pregnancy study. The CDR3 DNA reads as TGTGCCAGCAGCTTTGTCCGGGACACCTATAATTCACCCCTCCACTTT. Protein: CASSFVRDTYNSPLHF.